This TCR beta chain originates from a study of T cell responses to AZD1222 COVID-19 vaccine. Study overall: Second doses were pooled across both intervals (about 4 or about 12 weeks). Study-wide results and caveats: Spike-specific TCR breadth and depth rose after two AZD1222 doses. Reports say nearly half of spike-specific TCRs go after unmutated variant regions. There were mostly white British donors and more females than males, and clonal diversity was possibly underestimated.

The assay was immunoSEQ multiplex PCR, and TCRdb's table has in-frame clones only and misses some. This sample has about 100,000 clones, with just under 90% found just once. About this clone itself: As yet, its antigen is unknown.

Germline V gene sequence: CDR1 MNHEY, CDR2 SMNVEV (reference sequence). The V gene end was trimmed by 2 bases and the J gene end by 7 bases; junction bases not matched to a gene: 9. This CDR3 has 16 residues. The chain carries TRBV27 and TRBJ2-7; TRBD1 agrees at 12 bases. The sequence derives from an adult in good health. The sample in question was peripheral blood, obtained on day 0 of AZD1222 vaccination. The CDR3 spells CASSLRSGQGAGEQYF. For the CDR3, the DNA is TGTGCCAGCAGTTTAAGATCGGGACAGGGGGCAGGGGAGCAGTACTTC.